Listed below are T cell receptor beta chains from one sample, sequenced in a study of cytomegalovirus exposure and HLA in healthy donors. Measured with immunoSEQ multiplex PCR; TCRdb has only the in-frame clones, and not every one. The repertoire holds some 140,000 clones, with 73% as singletons. The material sequenced was PBMCs. These receptors all stem from a middle-aged woman in good health and CMV-seronegative. CDR3s include the opening cysteine and the closing phenylalanine or tryptophan. D genes are given only for firm matches. Some rows mark clone size as missing; the rest say once, few, many or name a class of expanded clone.

j_gene | d_gene | v_gene | abundance | CDR3aa | CDR3nt
TRBJ2-1 | . | TRBV6-6 | . | CASSSLDSPHNEQFF | TGTGCCAGCAGTTCCCTAGACTCTCCCCACAATGAGCAGTTCTTC
TRBJ1-1 | . | TRBV18 | . | CASSPDSDLAEAFF | TGTGCCAGCTCACCGGACAGTGATCTAGCTGAAGCTTTCTTT
TRBJ2-7 | . | TRBV29-1 | . | CSVSRGVTYEQYF | TGCAGCGTTAGCAGGGGAGTAACCTACGAGCAGTACTTC
TRBJ2-5 | TRBD1 | TRBV28 | . | CASTGTGQETQYF | TGTGCCAGCACCGGGACAGGACAAGAGACCCAGTACTTC
TRBJ1-3 | . | TRBV29-1 | . | CSVQTVTQSTIYF | TGCAGCGTACAGACCGTGACACAAAGTACCATATATTTT
TRBJ1-5 | . | TRBV28 | . | CASSFSGVFNQPQHF | TGTGCCAGCAGTTTTAGTGGTGTGTTCAATCAGCCCCAGCATTTT
TRBJ2-1 | . | TRBV5-1 | . | CASWFGGGEDNEQFF | TGCGCCAGCTGGTTCGGTGGAGGGGAGGACAATGAGCAGTTCTTC
TRBJ1-1 | . | TRBV14 | . | CASSQYKLILNTEAFF | TGTGCCAGCAGCCAGTATAAGCTAATCTTGAACACTGAAGCTTTCTTT
TRBJ2-5 | . | TRBV7-2 | . | CASSFPRIGETQYF | TGTGCCAGCAGCTTCCCCAGGATCGGAGAGACCCAGTACTTC
TRBJ2-5 | TRBD2 | TRBV13 | . | CASSLGGGAIQETQYF | TGTGCCAGCAGCCTTGGCGGGGGGGCGATCCAAGAGACCCAGTACTTC
TRBJ1-1 | . | TRBV19 | once | CASSRGEGTEAFF | TGTGCCAGTAGTAGGGGGGAGGGGACTGAAGCTTTCTTT
TRBJ2-3 | . | TRBV7-9 | . | CASSLESAGLRTDTQYF | TGTGCCAGCAGCTTAGAGAGTGCAGGTCTTCGGACAGATACGCAGTATTTT
TRBJ2-4 | TRBD2 | TRBV29-1 | once | CSATGRGGKNIQYF | TGCAGCGCTACGGGGAGGGGTGGCAAAAACATTCAGTACTTC
TRBJ1-5 | TRBD1 | TRBV7-6 | . | CASSLGTGGSNQPQHF | TGTGCCAGCAGCTTAGGGACAGGGGGGTCAAATCAGCCCCAGCATTTT
TRBJ2-1 | . | TRBV7-6 | . | CASSLGPTYNEQFF | TGTGCCAGCAGCTTAGGTCCAACCTACAATGAGCAGTTCTTC
TRBJ2-3 | TRBD2 | TRBV7-3 | . | CASMRGGSTDTQYF | TGTGCCAGCATGCGGGGGGGAAGCACAGATACGCAGTATTTT
TRBJ2-7 | TRBD2 | TRBV7-9 | . | CASSLGSGGALSYEQYF | TGTGCCAGCAGCTTAGGTAGCGGGGGGGCCTTATCCTACGAGCAGTACTTC
TRBJ2-1 | . | TRBV5-4 | . | CASSLDGDEQFF | TGTGCCAGCAGCTTGGACGGAGATGAGCAGTTCTTC
TRBJ1-2 | . | TRBV2 | . | CASSERVRERDGYTF | TGTGCCAGCAGTGAACGGGTCAGGGAAAGGGATGGCTACACCTTC
TRBJ1-1 | TRBD1 | TRBV2 | few | CASSADRVAFF | TGTGCCAGCAGTGCTGACAGGGTTGCTTTCTTT
TRBJ2-1 | TRBD2 | TRBV5-6 | . | CASSLAGGTPSSYNEQFF | TGTGCCAGCAGCTTAGCGGGGGGGACTCCCAGCTCCTACAATGAGCAGTTCTTC
TRBJ2-3 | TRBD1 | TRBV7-9 | . | CASSLRDRGNTGDTQYF | TGTGCCAGCAGCCTAAGGGACAGGGGGAACACAGGTGATACGCAGTATTTT
TRBJ2-7 | . | TRBV19 | . | CASSAGQFYEQYF | TGTGCCAGTAGTGCCGGACAGTTCTACGAGCAGTACTTC
TRBJ2-3 | TRBD1 | TRBV11-2 | once | CASGTGDRPDTQYF | TGTGCCAGCGGCACCGGGGACAGGCCAGATACGCAGTATTTT
TRBJ2-1 | TRBD2 | TRBV27 | . | CASSLSRLAGPLWGSYNEQFF | TGTGCCAGCAGTCTCTCACGACTAGCGGGGCCCCTCTGGGGCTCCTACAATGAGCAGTTCTTC
TRBJ1-6 | . | TRBV6-6 | . | CASSRDTDSPLHF | TGTGCCAGCAGCCGGGACACAGATTCACCCCTCCACTTT
TRBJ1-2 | . | TRBV5-6 | . | CASRKQTGLYGYTF | TGTGCCAGCAGGAAACAGACCGGACTTTATGGCTACACCTTC
TRBJ2-3 | TRBD2 | TRBV4-3 | few | CASSQGAGGPDTQYF | TGCGCCAGCAGCCAAGGAGCGGGGGGGCCAGATACGCAGTATTTT
TRBJ2-7 | . | TRBV6-1 | . | CASSEGGGILTRSRNYERYF | TGTGCCAGCAGTGAAGGAGGTGGCATTTTGACCCGGTCACGTAACTACGAGCGGTACTTC
TRBJ2-5 | . | TRBV4-1 | once | CASSPRGLGTQYF | TGCGCCAGCAGCCCACGAGGACTGGGGACCCAGTACTTC
TRBJ1-1 | TRBD1 | TRBV7-8 | . | CASSLEGGYAEAFF | TGTGCCAGCAGCTTAGAAGGGGGCTATGCTGAAGCTTTCTTT
TRBJ2-3 | TRBD2 | TRBV19 | . | CASSIGGGSSQYF | TGTGCCAGTAGTATAGGGGGGGGAAGCTCGCAGTATTTT
TRBJ1-2 | TRBD1 | TRBV2 | few | CASRETGDYGYTF | TGTGCCAGCAGAGAAACAGGGGACTATGGCTACACCTTC
TRBJ2-7 | TRBD1 | TRBV5-8 | . | CASSLGQGLYEQYF | TGTGCCAGCAGCTTGGGACAGGGGTTGTACGAGCAGTACTTC
TRBJ2-1 | TRBD1 | TRBV2 | . | CASDRTGGLLQFF | TGTGCCAGCGATCGGACAGGGGGCCTGTTGCAGTTCTTC
TRBJ2-1 | . | TRBV5-1 | . | CASSGGTASYNEQFF | TGCGCCAGCAGCGGCGGGACAGCCTCCTACAATGAGCAGTTCTTC
TRBJ1-4 | . | TRBV10-3 | . | CAISSGGRNEKLFF | TGTGCCATCAGTTCGGGAGGGAGGAATGAAAAACTGTTTTTT
TRBJ2-1 | . | TRBV6-1 | . | CASSPTGDSYNEQFF | TGTGCCAGCAGTCCTACAGGAGACTCTTACAATGAGCAGTTCTTC
TRBJ2-5 | . | TRBV7-9 | . | CASTSGGSETQYF | TGTGCCAGCACTAGTGGGGGCTCGGAGACCCAGTACTTC
TRBJ1-2 | TRBD1 | TRBV25-1 | . | CASLSTDRDYGYTF | TGTGCCAGCCTATCAACGGACAGGGACTATGGCTACACCTTC
TRBJ1-1 | TRBD1 | TRBV5-1 | . | CASSFDRGGTEAFF | TGCGCCAGCAGCTTCGACAGGGGCGGCACTGAAGCTTTCTTT
TRBJ1-4 | TRBD1 | TRBV5-4 | . | CASSALGQGDEKLFF | TGTGCCAGCAGCGCGTTAGGACAGGGTGATGAAAAACTGTTTTTT
TRBJ2-1 | . | TRBV2 | . | CASASGQNDPYNEQFF | TGTGCCAGCGCTAGTGGCCAAAATGACCCCTACAATGAGCAGTTCTTC
TRBJ1-2 | TRBD1 | TRBV7-6 | . | CASSSDRGGYTF | TGTGCCAGCAGCTCGGACAGGGGCGGCTACACCTTC
TRBJ2-1 | TRBD2 | TRBV5-1 | many | CASAKTGGGSSNEQFF | TGCGCCAGTGCTAAAACCGGGGGGGGTAGTTCGAATGAGCAGTTCTTC
TRBJ2-1 | TRBD2 | TRBV9 | . | CASSHTSGIYNEQFF | TGTGCCAGCAGCCACACTAGCGGGATCTACAATGAGCAGTTCTTC